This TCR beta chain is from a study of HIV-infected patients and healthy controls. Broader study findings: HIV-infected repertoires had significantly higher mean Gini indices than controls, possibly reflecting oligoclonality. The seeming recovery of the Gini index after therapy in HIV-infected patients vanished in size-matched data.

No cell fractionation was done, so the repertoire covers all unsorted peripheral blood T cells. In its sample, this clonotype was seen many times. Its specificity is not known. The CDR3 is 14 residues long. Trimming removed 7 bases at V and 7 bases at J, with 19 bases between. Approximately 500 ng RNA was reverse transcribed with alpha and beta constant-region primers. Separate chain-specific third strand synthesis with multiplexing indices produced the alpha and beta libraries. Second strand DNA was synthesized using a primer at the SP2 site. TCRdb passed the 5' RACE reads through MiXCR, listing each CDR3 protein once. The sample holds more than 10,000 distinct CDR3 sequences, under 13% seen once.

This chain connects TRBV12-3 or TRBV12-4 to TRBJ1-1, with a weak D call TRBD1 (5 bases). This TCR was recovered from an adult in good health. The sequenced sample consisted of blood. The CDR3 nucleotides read TGTGCCAGCACCTCGGGGGGGTCTTCGGGTGAAGCTTTCTTT. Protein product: CASTSGGSSGEAFF.